The present T cell receptor (beta chain) was sequenced within a study of cytomegalovirus exposure and HLA in healthy donors. Study-level results: CMV serostatus alone was available as immune exposure information. Across donors, presence/absence analyses took sequencing depth to be roughly uniform.

With 60 Vbeta and 13 Jbeta primers, the PCR was carried out. This table comes from immunoSEQ multiplex PCR, and its TCRdb copy is limited to in-frame clones, with some not included. The data show over 150,000 clones, 70% to 90% seen once. For this clone: Antigen: not known.

This TCR was recovered from a woman between 40 and 50 years old in good health and CMV-seropositive. The specimen sequenced was PBMCs.

DNA for the CDR3: TGTGCCACCAGCAGAGCGGGACTAGCGGGCTCCGAGCAGTACTTC. This translates into CATSRAGLAGSEQYF. The V and J genes are TRBV15 and TRBJ2-7; TRBD2 aligns across 12 bases. V gave up 1 base and J gave up 6 bases; unmatched junction bases: 4. Germline CDR1 LNHNV, CDR2 YYDKDF (reference sequence). The CDR3 consists of 15 residues.